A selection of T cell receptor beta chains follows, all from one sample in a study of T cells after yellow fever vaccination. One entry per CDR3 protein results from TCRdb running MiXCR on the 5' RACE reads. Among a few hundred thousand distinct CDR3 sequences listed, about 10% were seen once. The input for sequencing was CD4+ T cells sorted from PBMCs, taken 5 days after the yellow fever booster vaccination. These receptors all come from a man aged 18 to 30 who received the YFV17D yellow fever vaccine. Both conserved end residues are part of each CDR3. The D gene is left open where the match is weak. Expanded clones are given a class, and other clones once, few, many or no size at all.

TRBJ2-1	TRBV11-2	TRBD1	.	CASSLDYQQGLEQFF	TGTGCCAGCAGCTTAGATTATCAACAGGGGTTGGAGCAGTTCTTC
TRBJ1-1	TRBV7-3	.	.	CASSEGTDTEAFF	TGTGCCAGCAGCGAAGGGACGGACACTGAAGCTTTCTTT
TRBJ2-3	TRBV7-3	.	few	CASSFSGLVQDTQYF	TGTGCCAGCAGCTTTTCGGGGCTAGTTCAAGATACGCAGTATTTT
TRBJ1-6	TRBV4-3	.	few	CASSQEFSYNSPLHF	TGCGCCAGCAGCCAAGAGTTCTCCTATAATTCACCCCTCCACTTT
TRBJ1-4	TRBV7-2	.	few	CASSSDRKTNEKLFF	TGTGCCAGCAGCTCTGACAGAAAAACTAATGAAAAACTGTTTTTT
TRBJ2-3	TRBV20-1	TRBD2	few	CSASTSGGDTQYF	TGCAGTGCCTCGACTAGCGGGGGGGATACGCAGTATTTT
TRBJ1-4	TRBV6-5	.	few	CASRSSATNEKLFF	TGTGCCAGCAGATCATCTGCAACTAATGAAAAACTGTTTTTT
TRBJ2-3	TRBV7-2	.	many	CASSRGGPRRSGTQYF	TGTGCCAGCAGCCGAGGGGGGCCCCGAAGGTCTGGGACGCAGTATTTT
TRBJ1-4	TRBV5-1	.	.	CASSLWPTKKLFF	TGCGCCAGCAGCTTGTGGCCTACCAAAAAACTGTTTTTT
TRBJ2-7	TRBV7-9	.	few	CASSLDPHEQYF	TGTGCCAGCAGCTTAGATCCCCACGAGCAGTACTTC
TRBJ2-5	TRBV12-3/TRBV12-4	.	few	CASSTGTLSQETQYF	TGTGCCAGCAGCACCGGGACGTTAAGCCAAGAGACCCAGTACTTC
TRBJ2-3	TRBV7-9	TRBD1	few	CASSYRDREYF	TGTGCCAGCAGCTACCGGGACAGGGAGTATTTT
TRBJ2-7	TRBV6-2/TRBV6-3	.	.	CASSPDNRGEQYF	TGTGCCAGCAGCCCGGATAACCGGGGGGAGCAGTACTTC
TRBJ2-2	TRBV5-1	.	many	CASAVQELGTGELFF	TGCGCCAGCGCGGTACAGGAGCTCGGCACCGGGGAGCTGTTTTTT
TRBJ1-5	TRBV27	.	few	CASSLGWEMPQHF	TGTGCCAGCAGTTTAGGGTGGGAAATGCCCCAGCATTTT
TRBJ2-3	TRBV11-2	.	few	CASSLEHRVGGTDTQYF	TGTGCCAGCAGCTTAGAGCACAGGGTTGGTGGGACAGATACGCAGTATTTT
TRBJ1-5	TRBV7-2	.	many	CASSPGISSNQPQHF	TGTGCCAGCAGCCCGGGGATTTCTAGCAATCAGCCCCAGCATTTT
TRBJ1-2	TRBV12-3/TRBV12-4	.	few	CASSLHGRGLSYGYTF	TGTGCCAGCAGTTTACACGGGCGCGGGTTAAGCTATGGCTACACCTTC
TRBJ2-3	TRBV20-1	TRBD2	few	CSARSSGASTQYF	TGCAGTGCTAGATCTAGCGGAGCGAGTACGCAGTATTTT
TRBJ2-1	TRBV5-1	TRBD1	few	CASSRNPGGRYNEQFF	TGCGCCAGCAGCCGCAATCCAGGGGGACGTTACAATGAGCAGTTCTTC
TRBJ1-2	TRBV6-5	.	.	CASSQGLGVSIGYTF	TGTGCCAGCAGTCAGGGACTCGGCGTTTCGATTGGCTACACCTTC
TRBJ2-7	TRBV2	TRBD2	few	CASTLGRGRSYEQYF	TGTGCCAGCACCCTGGGGAGGGGCAGGTCCTACGAGCAGTACTTC
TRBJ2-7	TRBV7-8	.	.	CASSLGIWEEQYF	TGTGCCAGCAGCCTAGGCATCTGGGAAGAGCAGTACTTC
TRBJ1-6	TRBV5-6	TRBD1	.	CASSLGTGAPLHF	TGTGCCAGCAGCTTGGGGACAGGCGCACCCCTCCACTTT
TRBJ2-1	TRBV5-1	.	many	CASIPTGQGKRNEQFF	TGCGCCAGCATCCCCACCGGGCAGGGAAAAAGAAATGAGCAGTTCTTC
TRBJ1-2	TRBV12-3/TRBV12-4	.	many	CASSYTSGMGYTF	TGTGCCAGCAGCTATACCTCAGGGATGGGCTACACCTTC
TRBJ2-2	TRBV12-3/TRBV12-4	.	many	CASSYRRRGADGELFF	TGTGCCAGCAGTTACCGGAGGAGGGGGGCGGACGGGGAGCTGTTTTTT
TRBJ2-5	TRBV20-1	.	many	CSARAAEGMGETQYF	TGCAGTGCTAGGGCCGCGGAGGGGATGGGAGAGACCCAGTACTTC
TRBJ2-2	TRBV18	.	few	CASSPSDTGELFF	TGTGCCAGCTCACCAAGCGACACCGGGGAGCTGTTTTTT
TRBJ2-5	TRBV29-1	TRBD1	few	CSVGQGAAETQYF	TGCAGCGTTGGACAGGGGGCAGCGGAGACCCAGTACTTC
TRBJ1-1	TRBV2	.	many	CASSGLGVQAFF	TGTGCCAGCAGTGGGTTGGGGGTTCAGGCTTTCTTT
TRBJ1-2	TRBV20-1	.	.	CSARGQRADYGYTF	TGCAGTGCTAGAGGACAGCGAGCTGACTATGGCTACACCTTC
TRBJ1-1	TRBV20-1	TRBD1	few	CSALGGQGGTEAFF	TGCAGTGCTTTGGGGGGACAGGGGGGCACTGAAGCTTTCTTT
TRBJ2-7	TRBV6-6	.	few	CASSYSRGSSYEQYF	TGTGCCAGCAGTTACTCACGAGGGAGCTCCTACGAGCAGTACTTC
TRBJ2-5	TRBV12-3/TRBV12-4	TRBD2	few	CASGTSGAQETQYF	TGTGCCAGCGGCACTAGCGGGGCACAAGAGACCCAGTACTTC
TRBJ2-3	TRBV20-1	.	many	CSAQIPGRRTDTQYF	TGCAGTGCCCAAATTCCGGGACGCCGCACAGATACGCAGTATTTT
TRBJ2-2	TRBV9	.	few	CASTTSNTGELFF	TGTGCCAGCACCACCTCGAACACCGGGGAGCTGTTTTTT
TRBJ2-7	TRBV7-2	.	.	CASSLASGASYEQYF	TGTGCCAGCAGCTTAGCATCGGGGGCTTCCTACGAGCAGTACTTC
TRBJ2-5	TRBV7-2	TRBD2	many	CASSLTSGGPVPQYF	TGTGCCAGCAGCTTAACTAGCGGGGGCCCTGTCCCCCAGTACTTC
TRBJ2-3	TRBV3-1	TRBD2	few	CASSTLAGVITDTQYF	TGTGCCAGCAGCACACTAGCGGGGGTTATTACAGATACGCAGTATTTT
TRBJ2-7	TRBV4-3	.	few	CASSQEYQARYEQYF	TGCGCCAGCAGCCAAGAATATCAAGCGAGGTACGAGCAGTACTTC
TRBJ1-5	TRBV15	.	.	CATSRGGRDQPQHF	TGTGCCACCAGCAGAGGGGGCAGAGATCAGCCCCAGCATTTT
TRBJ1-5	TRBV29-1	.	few	CSAEEQINQPQHF	TGCAGCGCGGAGGAACAGATTAATCAGCCCCAGCATTTT
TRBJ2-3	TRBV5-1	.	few	CASSPRLGTDTQYF	TGTGCCAGCAGCCCACGACTGGGCACAGATACGCAGTATTTT
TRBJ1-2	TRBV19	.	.	CASSRIDNLSGYTF	TGTGCCAGTAGTCGTATCGACAACTTGTCTGGCTACACCTTC
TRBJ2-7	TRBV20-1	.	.	CSAANPRSSYEQYF	TGCAGTGCCGCCAATCCAAGGAGCTCCTACGAGCAGTACTTC
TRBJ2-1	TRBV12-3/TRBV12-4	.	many	CASSTDAGFSYNEQFF	TGTGCCAGCAGTACAGATGCGGGTTTCTCCTACAATGAGCAGTTCTTC
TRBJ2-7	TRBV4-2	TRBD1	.	CASSQLIRDRGRREQYF	TGTGCCAGCAGCCAACTAATCCGGGACAGGGGGCGGAGGGAGCAGTACTTC
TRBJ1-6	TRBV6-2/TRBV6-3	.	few	CATQRLANEGSPLHF	TGTGCCACCCAAAGACTGGCGAATGAAGGATCACCCCTCCACTTT
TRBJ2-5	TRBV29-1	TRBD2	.	CSGGTSAQETQYF	TGCAGCGGGGGGACTAGCGCCCAAGAGACCCAGTACTTC
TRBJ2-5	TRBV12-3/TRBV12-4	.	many	CASTRASRAETQYF	TGTGCCAGCACCCGAGCCAGCAGGGCAGAGACCCAGTACTTC
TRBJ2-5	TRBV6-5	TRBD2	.	CASTRGAGGILQETQYF	TGTGCCAGCACCCGGGGAGCGGGGGGGATCCTACAAGAGACCCAGTACTTC
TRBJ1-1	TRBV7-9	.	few	CASSARNTEAFF	TGTGCCAGCAGCGCTCGGAACACTGAAGCTTTCTTT
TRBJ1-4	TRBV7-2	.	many	CASSVQAPEGKLFF	TGTGCCAGCAGCGTACAGGCCCCCGAGGGAAAACTGTTTTTT